This TCR beta chain was sequenced for a study of T cell responses to AZD1222 COVID-19 vaccine. Overall study results and limits: When two AZD1222 doses had been given, Spike-specific TCR breadth and depth rose. Targeting of unmutated variant regions was reportedly seen in nearly half of spike-specific TCRs. Spike-wide coverage was observed for vaccine-associated CD4 TCRs, with dominant responses at 160-218 and 743-854. The study identified only five to seven AZD1222 recipients as seropositive at baseline.

CDR3 length: 17 amino acids. From germline, CDR1 is MNHEY and CDR2 SVGEGT. J was trimmed by 1 base and V by 2 bases; bases with no gene match: 10. Comment on this clone: As yet, its antigen is unknown.

Some clones are missing from TCRdb's copy, which holds only in-frame ones; the method was immunoSEQ multiplex PCR. The sample holds 90,000 to 95,000 clones, approximately 88% seen once. The sequencing used peripheral blood, collected 28 days after the second AZD1222 dose. The chain joins TRBV6-2 or TRBV6-3 to TRBJ1-1, with 7 bases fitting TRBD1. This clonotype originated in an adult who received the AZD1222 COVID-19 vaccine. DNA for the CDR3: TGTGCCAGCAGTTACGCGACAGGGAGGAATGCGAACACTGAAGCTTTCTTT. The encoded protein is CASSYATGRNANTEAFF.